This T cell receptor (beta chain) was observed in a study of cytomegalovirus exposure and HLA in healthy donors. Use of 60 Vbeta and 13 Jbeta primers characterized the PCR. Sequencing was performed with immunoSEQ multiplex PCR; in TCRdb, only in-frame clones are kept and a portion is missing. The table shows fewer than 100,000 clones, with around 82% occurring only once. The study, taken as a whole, reports: It is likely that the observed cluster of highly shared sequence variants was a sequencing artifact. TRBV6-2, TRBV6-3 and some other V segments were excluded as indistinguishable.

On this clone itself: Its matching antigen is unknown.

Germline V lookup: CDR1 LGHNT, CDR2 FRNRAP. V was shortened by 6 bases and J by 8 bases, with 8 bases between the two germline ends. The CDR3 is made up of 11 amino acids. This TCR was recovered from a man in his forties in good health and CMV-seronegative. The material sequenced was PBMCs. The gene calls are TRBV12-5 and TRBJ2-1, with unresolved D. In DNA form, the CDR3 reads TGTGCTAGTGGACGCGGCGATGAGCAGTTCTTC. This gives the protein CASGRGDEQFF.